These T cell receptor beta chains were read from a single sample in a study of control samples from healthy donors and cancer patients. Sequencing was performed with immunoSEQ multiplex PCR; in TCRdb, only in-frame clones are kept and a portion is missing. The table has approximately 100,000 clones, around 90% seen once. Sequencing was carried out using blood. These receptor sequences come from a human donor in good health. The donor label of this sample is uncertain. The CDR3 runs from the conserved cysteine through the conserved F or W. Rows may omit the clone size; those that give it use once, few, many or a size class.

CASSQVSVAGSTDTQYF - TRBV3-1/TRBV3-2
CASGSPGTRMRQYF once TRBV7-8
CATSAGVRTEAFF - TRBV24-1
CAWKTGEGSYNSPLHF - TRBV30
CASSEYNPGQGTYGYTF - TRBV25-1
CASSDGLTTGELFF - TRBV16
CASHAGNQPQHF once TRBV28
CASSPQVWDYGYTF - TRBV6-6
CASSPGVYGYTF - TRBV19
CASSPQTNNEQFF - TRBV18
CASSSLAGGISNEQFF - TRBV5-4
CASSERASAGRGDTQYF - TRBV9
CASSPGQGRNQPQHF - TRBV19
CASSLYPGGNSNQPQHF - TRBV7-2
CASSVGPGGWQETQYF - TRBV9
CASSLLQGGNTGELFF - TRBV7-3
CATGGSYGYTF - TRBV10-3
CASSQGQRNNSPLHF - TRBV4-1
CATSAPTGGADTQYF - TRBV24-1
CASSLARGGYEQYF - TRBV7-6
CASSEGTPEKTQYF once TRBV9
CASSLGGLAGSTGELFF once TRBV5-1
CASSAKGQGFWGYTF - TRBV5-6
CASSLGISEAFF once TRBV13
CASRNRGPTDTQYF - TRBV6-5
CATSERGQGYYNEQFF - TRBV24-1
CASSRVPTQETQYF - TRBV18
CASSNPQGGKLFF - TRBV6-5
CASSHLRISRSNSPLHF - TRBV4-1
CVRRDRSTDTQYF - TRBV19
CASSPLEGGSGYTF - TRBV4-3
CASSFTDRGASRGTEAFF - TRBV7-9
CASSLFHDQPQHF - TRBV7-8
CASSLAAGSYEQYF - TRBV7-2
CASSRNSLVAKNIQYF - TRBV2
CASSSPGRDGYTF - TRBV6-6
CASRPAGETGELFF - TRBV6-5
CASSEQGVVSPLHF - TRBV2
CASSQLAGGSNEQFF - TRBV4-1
CASSAGGETQYF - TRBV6-5
CASSLGGTPYEQYF - TRBV11-2
CASSPTGTVTGELFF once TRBV7-3
CASSPPSGSRDGYTF - TRBV18
CASSLGTGDREQYF - TRBV11-2
CASSLSGRGSPLHF - TRBV7-6
CASSDLLAGGYNEQFF - TRBV2
CASSVGQGVKLFF - TRBV2
CASIGNTGELFF - TRBV6-5
CASSQEGEQGIYEQYF - TRBV4-1
CASSAGAYNSPLHF - TRBV25-1
CASSSPPRYTF - TRBV28
CASSEGWGNRRSYEQYF - TRBV6-1
CAWSVTGTPGYGYTF - TRBV30
CASSLPSSGRWSGYGYTF - TRBV28
CASRDLSTEAFF - TRBV27
CASSTKAGISHNSPLHF - TRBV19
CASSHQGGRGGIQETQYF - TRBV23-1
CASADFSANTGELFF - TRBV25-1